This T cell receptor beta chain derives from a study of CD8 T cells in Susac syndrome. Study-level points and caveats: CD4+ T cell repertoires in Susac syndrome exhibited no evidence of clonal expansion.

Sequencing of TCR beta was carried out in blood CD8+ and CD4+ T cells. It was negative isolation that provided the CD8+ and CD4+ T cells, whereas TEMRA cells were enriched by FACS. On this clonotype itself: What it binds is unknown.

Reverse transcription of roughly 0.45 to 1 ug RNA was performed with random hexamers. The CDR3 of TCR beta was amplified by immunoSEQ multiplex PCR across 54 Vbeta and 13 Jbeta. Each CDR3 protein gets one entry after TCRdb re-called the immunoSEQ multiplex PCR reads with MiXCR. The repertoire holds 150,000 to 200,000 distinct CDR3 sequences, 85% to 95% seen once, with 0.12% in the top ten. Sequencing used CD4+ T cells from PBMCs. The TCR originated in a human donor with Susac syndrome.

The CDR3 DNA reads TGCGCCAGCAGCTCCGACAGGGGTGGAGATACGCAGTATTTT. This codes for CASSSDRGGDTQYF. V is TRBV5-1 and J is TRBJ2-3, with 8 nucleotides matching TRBD1. The J segment lost 5 bases and the V segment lost 3 bases, leaving 5 bases of the junction unmatched. The CDR3 is 14 amino acids. Per the germline V gene, CDR1 is SGHRS and CDR2 is YFSETQ.